The rows below give T cell receptor beta chains drawn from one sample of a study of CD8+ T cells in alopecia areata. Using immunoSEQ multiplex PCR, the repertoire was profiled, and TCRdb retains in-frame clones only, with some absent. The table lists about 87,000 clones, just over 70% of them singletons, with 15% to 20% in the top ten. The specimen was CD8+ T cells sorted from blood, collected at approximately week 42, from a patient treated with tofacitinib. The receptors come from a human donor with alopecia areata. The CDR3 runs from the conserved cysteine through the conserved F or W. A row's size may be missing; if present it is once, few, many or a size class.

J gene: TRBJ2-1; V gene: TRBV19; CDR3 length: 13; clone size: .; CDR3 protein: CASVSGTYNEQFF
J gene: TRBJ1-2; V gene: TRBV7-9; CDR3 length: 13; clone size: once; CDR3 protein: CASSLVVSYGYTF
J gene: TRBJ1-4; V gene: TRBV2; CDR3 length: 10; clone size: .; CDR3 protein: CATRGEKLFF
J gene: TRBJ2-7; V gene: TRBV15; CDR3 length: 15; clone size: .; CDR3 protein: CATSLEASGGYEQYF
J gene: TRBJ2-2; V gene: TRBV30; CDR3 length: 11; clone size: .; CDR3 protein: CASKNTGELFF
J gene: TRBJ1-2; V gene: TRBV4-2; CDR3 length: 13; clone size: .; CDR3 protein: CASSQAVNYGYTF
J gene: TRBJ1-5; V gene: TRBV7-2; CDR3 length: 13; clone size: .; CDR3 protein: CASSLAPNQPQHF
J gene: TRBJ2-7; V gene: TRBV27; CDR3 length: 14; clone size: .; CDR3 protein: CASSLSGPTYEQYF
J gene: TRBJ2-7; V gene: TRBV29-1; CDR3 length: 13; clone size: .; CDR3 protein: CSVEEEQPYEQYF
J gene: TRBJ1-1; V gene: TRBV30; CDR3 length: 13; clone size: .; CDR3 protein: CAWSMTGEPEAFF
J gene: TRBJ1-1; V gene: TRBV15; CDR3 length: 15; clone size: .; CDR3 protein: CATSRDRGLGTEAFF
J gene: TRBJ1-1; V gene: TRBV7-9; CDR3 length: 16; clone size: .; CDR3 protein: CASSLVGTFRSTEAFF
J gene: TRBJ1-2; V gene: TRBV29-1; CDR3 length: 14; clone size: .; CDR3 protein: CSVVGQGANYGYTF